These T cell receptor beta chains were read from a single sample in a study of Tregs in tolerant kidney transplant recipients. This table comes from immunoSEQ multiplex PCR, and its TCRdb copy is limited to in-frame clones, with some not included. The sample shows about 240,000 clones, approximately 83% of them seen only once. The sequencing input was CD4+ T cells from blood. The receptor source for this set is a human donor in good health. The CDR3 runs from the conserved cysteine through the conserved F or W. Each record gives: clone size, V gene, D gene, J gene, CDR3 protein, CDR3 DNA. The D gene is left open where the match is weak. Clone size is shown for a subset of rows, as once, few, many or a class of expanded clone.

few,TRBV5-1,TRBD2,TRBJ2-5,CASRGAGASKQETQYF,TGCGCCAGCAGGGGAGCGGGGGCTTCGAAACAAGAGACCCAGTACTTC
.,TRBV4-1,.,TRBJ1-5,CASSQGGSQYSNQPQHF,TGCGCCAGCAGCCAAGGGGGGTCACAGTATAGCAATCAGCCCCAGCATTTT
.,TRBV18,TRBD2,TRBJ2-1,CASSRISGTSGINEQFF,TGTGCCAGCTCACGGATTTCCGGGACTAGCGGGATTAATGAGCAGTTCTTC
.,TRBV6-1,TRBD2,TRBJ2-7,CASSEGLAGGHEQYF,TGTGCCAGCAGTGAAGGGCTAGCGGGAGGGCACGAGCAGTACTTC
.,TRBV9,TRBD1,TRBJ1-2,CASSVASWNRGVHGYTF,TGTGCCAGCAGCGTAGCTTCATGGAACAGGGGGGTTCATGGCTACACCTTC
few,TRBV6-5,.,TRBJ2-1,CASRGYTLLNEQFF,TGTGCCAGCAGGGGGTACACCCTCCTCAATGAGCAGTTCTTC
once,TRBV7-8,TRBD2,TRBJ2-1,CASSSPRSGRATYNEQFF,TGTGCCAGCAGCTCCCCGAGGAGCGGGAGGGCTACCTACAATGAGCAGTTCTTC
once,TRBV2,.,TRBJ1-6,CASVIRQTNNSPLHF,TGTGCCAGCGTTATTCGGCAGACAAATAATTCACCCCTCCACTTT
.,TRBV4-2,.,TRBJ2-7,CASSQEAIGSYEQYF,TGTGCCAGCAGCCAAGAGGCGATCGGGAGCTACGAGCAGTACTTC
.,TRBV25-1,TRBD2,TRBJ2-1,CASSEWSGGAYNEQFF,TGTGCCAGCAGTGAATGGTCGGGGGGGGCCTACAATGAGCAGTTCTTC
.,TRBV19,TRBD1,TRBJ1-5,CASGQGARNQPQHF,TGTGCCAGTGGACAGGGGGCGCGCAATCAGCCCCAGCATTTT
once,TRBV7-7,TRBD2,TRBJ2-3,CASSPLAGGTDTQYF,TGTGCTAGCAGCCCACTAGCGGGAGGCACAGATACGCAGTATTTT
.,TRBV12-2,.,TRBJ2-3,CARSGTGRDTQYF,TGTGCAAGGTCCGGGACAGGGCGAGATACGCAGTATTTT
.,TRBV6-5,.,TRBJ2-7,CASSYLRGPYEQYF,TGTGCCAGCAGTTACTTGCGGGGGCCCTACGAGCAGTACTTC
.,TRBV5-1,TRBD2,TRBJ2-1,CASSLSLAGRGYEQFF,TGCGCCAGCAGCTTGTCACTAGCGGGAAGGGGGTATGAGCAGTTCTTC
few,TRBV7-9,TRBD1,TRBJ2-7,CASSRGQAVGEQYF,TGTGCCAGCAGCAGGGGACAGGCCGTCGGCGAGCAGTACTTC
.,TRBV6-5,.,TRBJ2-5,CASSSQVPGTQYF,TGTGCCAGCAGTTCCCAAGTTCCTGGGACCCAGTACTTC
.,TRBV30,TRBD2,TRBJ2-5,CAWAGGSQETQYF,TGTGCCTGGGCCGGGGGGTCCCAAGAGACCCAGTACTTC
.,TRBV5-1,.,TRBJ2-5,CASSIQGREETQYF,TGCGCCAGCAGCATACAGGGGAGGGAAGAGACCCAGTACTTC